These 5 T cell receptor beta chains came from one sample sequenced in a study of response to subunit inactivated influenza vaccine. TCRdb redid the calling of the RT-PCR reads with MiXCR, one entry per CDR3 protein. Here the sample spans about 580,000 distinct CDR3 sequences, 12% to 15% being singletons. The sequenced sample was PBMCs from blood, obtained about 12 days after vaccination. These receptors came from a man aged 45 to 65 who received an inactivated influenza vaccine.

The chain joins TRBV6-5 to TRBJ1-6, with TRBD1 as a possible D gene (6 bases). Germline V gene lookup returns CDR1 MNHEY and CDR2 SVGAGI. The CDR3 has 16 amino acids. V lost 0 bases, J lost 10 bases, and 16 bases lay in between. In DNA, the CDR3 is TGTGCCAGCAGTTACTCGGGGGCAGGGGTAGGATCACCCCTCCACTTT. Protein sequence: CASSYSGAGVGSPLHF.

The rearrangement joins TRBV12-3 or TRBV12-4 to TRBJ2-2, with D possibly being TRBD1 (5 bases). CDR3 length: 14 residues. V lost 6 bases, J lost 3 bases, and 11 bases lay in between. As DNA, the CDR3 is TGTGCCAGCAGACTTGACAGTTACACCGGGGAGCTGTTTTTT. Its translation: CASRLDSYTGELFF.

The chain recombines TRBV5-6 with TRBJ2-7; D gene uncertain. This CDR3 is 14 amino acids long. Trimming shortened V by 4 bases and J by 0 bases, and 11 bases separated the two germline ends. Germline V gene lookup returns CDR1 SGHDT and CDR2 YYEEEE. Here the CDR3 DNA reads TGTGCCAGCAGCCCCTTGACACACTCCTACGAGCAGTACTTC. It yields the protein CASSPLTHSYEQYF.

This clonotype has only a few counts. The chain uses TRBV5-1 and TRBJ2-3; possibly TRBD2 for D (5 bases). The ends were cut back, 5 bases at V and 0 bases at J, with 10 bases in the middle. The CDR3 length is 14 residues. Germline V lookup: CDR1 SGHRS, CDR2 YFSETQ. This chain's CDR3 is CASRPLASTDTQYF. The CDR3 DNA follows: TGCGCCAGCAGGCCCTTAGCGAGCACAGATACGCAGTATTTT.

The chain is built from TRBV5-1 and TRBJ2-1; 7 nucleotides agree with TRBD2. CDR1 and CDR2 (germline): SGHRS, YFSETQ. The CDR3 length is 15 residues. V was pared by 3 bases and J by 4 bases, with 7 bases of the junction left unmatched. CDR3 protein: CASSSWNGRYNEQFF. Written as DNA, the CDR3 is TGCGCCAGCAGCTCCTGGAACGGGAGGTACAATGAGCAGTTCTTC. The full variable domain, rest sourced from reference TRBV5-1 and TRBJ2-1, is KAGVTQTPRYLIKTRGQQVTLSCSPISGHRSVSWYQQTPGQGLQFLFEYFSETQRNKGNFPGRFSGRQFSNSRSEMNVSTLELGDSALYLCASSSWNGRYNEQFFGPGTRLTVL.